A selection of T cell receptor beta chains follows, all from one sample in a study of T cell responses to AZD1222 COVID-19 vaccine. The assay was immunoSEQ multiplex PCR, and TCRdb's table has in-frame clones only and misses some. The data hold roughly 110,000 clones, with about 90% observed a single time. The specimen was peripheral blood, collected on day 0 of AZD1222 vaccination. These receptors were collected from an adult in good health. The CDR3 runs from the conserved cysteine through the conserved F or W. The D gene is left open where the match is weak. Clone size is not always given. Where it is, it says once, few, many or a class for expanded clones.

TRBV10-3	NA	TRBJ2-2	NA	TGTGCCATCAGTGAGTCGGTCTTTCCGAACACCGGGGAGCTGTTTTTT	CAISESVFPNTGELFF
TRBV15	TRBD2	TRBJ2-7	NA	TGTGCCACCAGCAGAGATCTGGTCGGCGGGAGTAGCGAGCAGTACTTC	CATSRDLVGGSSEQYF
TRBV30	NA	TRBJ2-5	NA	TGTGCCTGGAGAACAGGGTGGTCGTACCAAGAGACCCAGTACTTC	CAWRTGWSYQETQYF
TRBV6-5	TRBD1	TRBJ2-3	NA	TGTGCCAGCAGACCGGGACAGACAGATACGCAGTATTTT	CASRPGQTDTQYF
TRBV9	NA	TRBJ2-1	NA	TGTGCCAGCAGCGTAGGTCTAGCGTTTAATGAGCAGTTCTTC	CASSVGLAFNEQFF
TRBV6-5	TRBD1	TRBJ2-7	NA	TGTGCCAGCAGTTACTCCGCACAGGGGCACGAGCAGTACTTC	CASSYSAQGHEQYF
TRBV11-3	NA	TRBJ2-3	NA	TGTGCCAGCAGCCTGGAGGGCTTCACAGATACGCAGTATTTT	CASSLEGFTDTQYF
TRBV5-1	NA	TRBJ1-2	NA	TGCGCCAGCAGCTTGGAGAGGGGTACGGGCTATGGCTACACCTTC	CASSLERGTGYGYTF
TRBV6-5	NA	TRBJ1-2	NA	TGTGCCAGCAGTTACACGGGCGCCCATGGCTACACCTTC	CASSYTGAHGYTF
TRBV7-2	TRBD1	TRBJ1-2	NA	TGTGCCAGCAGCCTGACAGGGGGCTCGAACTATGGCTACACCTTC	CASSLTGGSNYGYTF
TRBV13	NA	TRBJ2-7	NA	TGTGCCAGCAGCTCTACGAGGTTGGCTGCCTCTTCCTACGAGCAGTACTTC	CASSSTRLAASSYEQYF
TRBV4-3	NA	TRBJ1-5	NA	TGCGCCAGCAGCCAAGATCGTATTCGGGCAGGTTATCATCAGCCCCAGCATTTT	CASSQDRIRAGYHQPQHF
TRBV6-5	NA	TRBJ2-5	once	TGTGCCAGCAGGCTCGGGGAGACCCAGTACTTC	CASRLGETQYF
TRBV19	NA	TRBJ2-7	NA	TGTGCCAGTAGTATCAGGCGGGAACAATCCGAGCAGTACTTC	CASSIRREQSEQYF
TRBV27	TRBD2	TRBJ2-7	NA	TGTGCCAGCAGTGTCCCAGGACTAGCGGGAGGCGGCGAGCAGTACTTC	CASSVPGLAGGGEQYF
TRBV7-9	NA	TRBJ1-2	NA	TGTGCCAGCAGCAACTCGAACTATGGCTACACCTTC	CASSNSNYGYTF
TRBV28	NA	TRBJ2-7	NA	TGTGCCAGCAGGGCACCCACCTCCTACGAGCAGTACTTC	CASRAPTSYEQYF
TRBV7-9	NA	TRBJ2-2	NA	TGTGCCAGCAGACCGACGGGGCGATTAAACACCGGGGAGCTGTTTTTT	CASRPTGRLNTGELFF
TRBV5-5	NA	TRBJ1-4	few	TGTGCCAGCAGCTTGGATGGGAGAGGGGATGAAAAACTGTTTTTT	CASSLDGRGDEKLFF
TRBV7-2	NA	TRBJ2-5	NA	TGTGCCAGCAGCTTGTCTGGTGCGATAAGGCAAGAGACCCAGTACTTC	CASSLSGAIRQETQYF
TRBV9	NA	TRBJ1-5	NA	TGTGCCAGCAGCGCACTAGGCAATCAGCCCCAGCATTTT	CASSALGNQPQHF
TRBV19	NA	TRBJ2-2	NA	TGTGCCAGTAGTATGAGGGTGGTGAACACCGGGGAGCTGTTTTTT	CASSMRVVNTGELFF
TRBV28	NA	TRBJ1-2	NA	TGTGCCAGCAGTTTCCCCGGGTTCTATGGCTACACCTTC	CASSFPGFYGYTF
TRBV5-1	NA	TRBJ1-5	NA	TGCGCCAGCAGCTTGGAGGGGGGGCATCAGCCCCAGCATTTT	CASSLEGGHQPQHF
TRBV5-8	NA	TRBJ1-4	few	TGTGCCAGCAGCTTGGGACGGACCCAAATGGCTAATGAAAAACTGTTTTTT	CASSLGRTQMANEKLFF
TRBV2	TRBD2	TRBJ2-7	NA	TGTGCCAGCAGTGTGAAGCGGGAGGGAACCTACGAGCAGTACTTC	CASSVKREGTYEQYF
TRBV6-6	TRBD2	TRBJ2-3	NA	TGTGCCAGCAGTGGCCTAACGGGAGGGTTGGGAGATACGCAGTATTTT	CASSGLTGGLGDTQYF
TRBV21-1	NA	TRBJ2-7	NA	TGTGCCAGCAGCATATATAGAGATGTGGGCGGGAGGGGCGAGCAGTACTTC	CASSIYRDVGGRGEQYF
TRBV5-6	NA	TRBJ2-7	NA	TGTGCCAGCAGCTTGTTCCAGGGCTACGAGCAGTACTTC	CASSLFQGYEQYF
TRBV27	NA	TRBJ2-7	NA	TGTGCCAGCAGTTTAAGTACAGGGCCTCCCTACGAGCAGTACTTC	CASSLSTGPPYEQYF
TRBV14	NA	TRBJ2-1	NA	TGTGCCAGCAGCCAAACCCCTAGCGCCTACAATGAGCAGTTCTTC	CASSQTPSAYNEQFF
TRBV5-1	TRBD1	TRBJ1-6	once	TGCGCCAGCAGCGTACAGAGACAGGGAGAAAATTCACCCCTCCACTTT	CASSVQRQGENSPLHF
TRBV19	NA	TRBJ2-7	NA	TGTGCCAGTAGTATAGATATTGAGCGGGCAGGGGCCTACGAGCAGTACTTC	CASSIDIERAGAYEQYF
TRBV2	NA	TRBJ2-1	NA	TGTGCCAGCAGTGAACAGCTTTACAATGAGCAGTTCTTC	CASSEQLYNEQFF
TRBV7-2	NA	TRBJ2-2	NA	TGTGCCAGCAGCTTACGTCCATTGGCCACTGGGGAGCTGTTTTTT	CASSLRPLATGELFF
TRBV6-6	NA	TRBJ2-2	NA	TGTGCCAGCAGCCTTGGATTGATAACCGGGGAGCTGTTTTTT	CASSLGLITGELFF
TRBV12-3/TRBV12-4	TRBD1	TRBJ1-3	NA	TGTGCCAGCCTGCGGGACAGAGGAAACACCATATATTTT	CASLRDRGNTIYF
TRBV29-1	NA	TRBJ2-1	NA	TGCAGCGTTGAAGACACCTTATACAATGAGCAGTTCTTC	CSVEDTLYNEQFF
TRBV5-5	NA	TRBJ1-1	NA	TGTGCCAGCAGCTTTGGGCGAGGCACTGAAGCTTTCTTT	CASSFGRGTEAFF
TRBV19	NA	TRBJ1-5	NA	TGTGCCAGTACCCCCAGGCGGGGACGAATTGGCAATCAGCCCCAGCATTTT	CASTPRRGRIGNQPQHF
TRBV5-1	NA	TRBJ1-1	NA	TGCGCCAGCAGCTTCACGAACATGAACACTGAAGCTTTCTTT	CASSFTNMNTEAFF
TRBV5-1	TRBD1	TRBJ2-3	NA	TGCGCCAGCAGCTCGGGGACAGGTCCTAGCACAGATACGCAGTATTTT	CASSSGTGPSTDTQYF
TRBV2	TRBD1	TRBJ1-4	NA	TGTGCCAGCAGTACCGGGACAGGGCTTGAAAAACTGTTTTTT	CASSTGTGLEKLFF
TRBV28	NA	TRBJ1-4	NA	TGTGCCAGCAGTTTCTCTCTCCGAAAACTGTTTTTT	CASSFSLRKLFF
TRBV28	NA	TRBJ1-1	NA	TGTGCCAGCAGTGACTTGGGTACTGAAGCTTTCTTT	CASSDLGTEAFF
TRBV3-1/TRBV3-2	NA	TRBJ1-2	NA	TGTGCCAGCAGCCAGACAGCCCAAAACTATGGCTACACCTTC	CASSQTAQNYGYTF
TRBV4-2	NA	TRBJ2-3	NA	TGTGCCAGCAGCCAAGAGGGACGAGATACGCAGTATTTT	CASSQEGRDTQYF
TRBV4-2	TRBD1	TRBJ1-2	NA	TGTGCCAGCAGCCAATTTGGGGCAGGGGGCGTCGGCTACACCTTC	CASSQFGAGGVGYTF
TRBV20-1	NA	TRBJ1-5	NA	TGCAGTGCTAGTAATGGCCTCTGGGAGCCCCAGCATTTT	CSASNGLWEPQHF
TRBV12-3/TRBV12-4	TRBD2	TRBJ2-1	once	TGTGCCAGCAGGCTAGCGGGAGATGAGCAGTTCTTC	CASRLAGDEQFF
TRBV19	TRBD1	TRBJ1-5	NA	TGTGCCAGTAGCGACAGGGCCGGGAATCAGCCCCAGCATTTT	CASSDRAGNQPQHF
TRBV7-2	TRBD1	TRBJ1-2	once	TGTGCCAGCAGCCAGACAGGGGCGGTCTATGGCTACACCTTC	CASSQTGAVYGYTF
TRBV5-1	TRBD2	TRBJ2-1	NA	TGCGCCAGCAGCTCCTACCGAGGCAGCGGGAGGTACAATGAGCAGTTCTTC	CASSSYRGSGRYNEQFF
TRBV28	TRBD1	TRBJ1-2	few	TGTGCCAGCACCCCCGGACAGGGGAGGAGCGGCTACACCTTC	CASTPGQGRSGYTF
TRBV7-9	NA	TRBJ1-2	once	TGTGCCAGCAGCGCGTCAGCTAACTATGGCTACACCTTC	CASSASANYGYTF
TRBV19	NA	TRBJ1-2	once	TGTGCCAGTAGTTTCGGTCAATATGGCTACACCTTC	CASSFGQYGYTF
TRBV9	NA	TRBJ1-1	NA	TGTGCCAGCAGCGAGGGGAGTTCAAGGAGCACTGAAGCTTTCTTT	CASSEGSSRSTEAFF